The TCR beta chain under discussion was sequenced for a study of OX40 agonist ivuxolimab in advanced cancers. Overall study results and limits: There were, on average, more expanded clones in CD8+ T cells than in CD4+. Among some nonresponders, normalized T-cell clonal expansion was also low.

The CDR3 is made up of 15 amino acids. With 5 bases removed from V and 0 bases from J, the gap between germline ends came to 13 bases. Germline assignment: CDR1 SGHAT and CDR2 FQNNGV. This clone was counted a single time. Its antigen remains unknown. Clones were read by immunoSEQ multiplex PCR, and TCRdb kept only the in-frame ones, dropping some. Here the sample spans tens of thousands of clones, about 88% being singletons. Autoimmune disease history or systemic immunosuppression meant exclusion. The TCR was taken from an adult with an advanced solid tumor such as melanoma, head and neck, liver or kidney cancer. The sequences come from CD4+ or CD8+ T cells sorted from blood, collected in a trial of the OX40 agonist ivuxolimab. V usage is TRBV11-2 and J usage is TRBJ1-2; no firm D call. In nucleotides, the CDR3 is TGTGCCAGCAGCGTAGGCGGGTCAGCTAACTATGGCTACACCTTC. It yields the protein CASSVGGSANYGYTF.